Presented here are 5 T cell receptor beta chains from one specimen sequenced in a study of CD8 T cells in ankylosing spondylitis. TCRdb fed the 5' RACE reads into MiXCR, producing one record per CDR3 protein. The table includes roughly 120,000 distinct CDR3 sequences, roughly an eighth detected once. The sample comprised blood, either unsorted or a sorted T cell fraction (not recorded which). The receptors come from a female donor with ankylosing spondylitis or in good health (not recorded which).

The chain combines TRBV20-1 with TRBJ2-7, with 13 bases lining up with TRBD2. This CDR3 comprises 14 residues. V was pared by 7 bases and J by 8 bases, with 11 bases of the junction left unmatched. Looked up from germline, CDR1 is DFQATT and CDR2 is SNEGSKA (reference sequence). The CDR3 here is CSGSGTSGTYKQYF. The CDR3 DNA sequence: TGCAGTGGTAGCGGGACTAGCGGGACCTATAAGCAGTACTTC.

V usage is TRBV20-1 and J usage is TRBJ2-7; TRBD1 is a possible D gene (6 bases). This CDR3 comprises 14 residues. Trimming left V 3 bases short and J 3 bases short, with 15 bases between. Germline V gene lookup returns CDR1 DFQATT and CDR2 SNEGSKA (reference sequence). The CDR3 sequence: CSASGHRDGYEQYF. CDR3 nucleotide sequence: TGCAGTGCTAGTGGACACAGGGACGGCTACGAGCAGTACTTC.

The sample holds many counts of this clonotype. This rearrangement joins TRBV6-5 to TRBJ2-1; D may match TRBD1 or TRBD2 (5 bases each). Trimming shortened V by 7 bases and J by 15 bases, and 16 bases separated the two germline ends. Germline-derived CDR1 and CDR2 are MNHEY and SVGAGI. The CDR3 runs 11 residues. CDR3 sequence: CASINLGTRFF. CDR3 nucleotides: TGTGCCAGCATTAACCTCGGGACCCGGTTCTTC.

There are a few counts of this clonotype. The chain is built from TRBV6-5 and TRBJ2-7; D perhaps matches TRBD1 (6 bases). The CDR3 runs 11 residues. The V and J ends lost 5 bases and 7 bases respectively, with 9 bases between them. Germline V CDR1 and CDR2: MNHEY, SVGAGI. The CDR3 region is CASSNGQEQYF. The CDR3 DNA follows: TGTGCCAGCAGTAACGGACAGGAGCAGTACTTC.

The chain recombines TRBV12-3 or TRBV12-4 with TRBJ2-4; no clear D gene. CDR3 length: 16 residues. Trimming took off 6 bases at V and 0 bases at J, with 15 bases between the two ends. The CDR3 DNA is TGTGCCAGCAGCCCCCAGACTCTACTAGCCAAAAACATTCAGTACTTC. Amino acid sequence: CASSPQTLLAKNIQYF.